This is a list of T cell receptor beta chains from one sample in a study of T-cell reconstitution after alpha-beta-depleted transplantation in children. TCRdb re-derived calls from the PCR reads in MiXCR, one entry per CDR3 protein. Here the sample spans 500,000 to 750,000 distinct CDR3 sequences, over 25% being singletons. Sequencing used PBMCs, obtained before TCRalphabeta/CD19-depleted stem cell transplant. Source of these receptors: a boy younger than two with Wiskott-Aldrich syndrome, due to receive a stem cell transplant. Each CDR3 is given with its conserved first and last residue. D genes are given only for firm matches. Part of the rows lack a size; the others show once, few, many or a class for expanded clones.

clone size	V gene	J gene	D gene	CDR3 protein	CDR3 DNA
NA	TRBV5-1	TRBJ1-1	NA	CASSLGHPMGTEAFF	TGCGCCAGCAGCTTGGGGCACCCGATGGGCACTGAAGCTTTCTTT
NA	TRBV20-1	TRBJ1-2	NA	CSANTGAVYGYTF	TGCAGTGCTAACACGGGGGCTGTATATGGCTACACCTTC
NA	TRBV5-5	TRBJ1-2	NA	CASSLLISIGGYTF	TGTGCCAGCAGCTTGTTGATCAGTATAGGGGGCTACACCTTC
NA	TRBV5-1	TRBJ2-5	NA	CASSFLVGTQETQYF	TGCGCCAGCAGCTTTCTAGTGGGAACCCAAGAGACCCAGTACTTC
NA	TRBV7-2	TRBJ2-7	TRBD2	CASSLVGSGRIEQYF	TGTGCCAGCAGCTTAGTGGGCAGCGGGAGGATCGAGCAGTACTTC
NA	TRBV12-3/TRBV12-4	TRBJ2-1	TRBD2	CASSFVIAGGSYNEQFF	TGTGCCAGCAGTTTCGTAATAGCGGGGGGGTCCTACAATGAGCAGTTCTTC
NA	TRBV3-1	TRBJ2-1	TRBD2	CASSLRPVTSGTYNEQFF	TGTGCCAGCAGTCTCCGGCCCGTGACTAGCGGGACATACAATGAGCAGTTCTTC
NA	TRBV11-2	TRBJ1-1	TRBD1	CASSGRTGGSTEAFF	TGTGCCAGCAGCGGACGAACAGGGGGGAGCACTGAAGCTTTCTTT
once	TRBV14	TRBJ2-2	NA	CASSQLRATGELFF	TGTGCCAGCAGCCAACTTCGGGCTACCGGGGAGCTGTTTTTT
few	TRBV4-2	TRBJ1-5	TRBD1	CASSQGTGGNQPQHF	TGTGCCAGCAGCCAAGGGACAGGGGGCAATCAGCCCCAGCATTTT
few	TRBV27	TRBJ2-7	NA	CATQRGQGGHEQYF	TGTGCCACCCAAAGAGGGCAGGGAGGCCACGAGCAGTACTTC
few	TRBV27	TRBJ2-5	NA	CASSFFLGETQYF	TGTGCCAGCAGTTTTTTCTTGGGTGAGACCCAGTACTTC
few	TRBV21-1	TRBJ2-5	NA	CASTKTGQGGETQYF	TGTGCCAGCACCAAAACGGGACAGGGCGGAGAGACCCAGTACTTC
NA	TRBV20-1	TRBJ2-4	TRBD1	CSARSDREAKNIQYF	TGCAGTGCTAGGTCGGACAGGGAGGCGAAAAACATTCAGTACTTC
NA	TRBV5-1	TRBJ2-7	NA	CASGETAANEQYF	TGCGCCAGCGGAGAGACAGCAGCCAACGAGCAGTACTTC
NA	TRBV28	TRBJ1-5	NA	CASSPGYQPQHF	TGTGCCAGCAGTCCAGGGTATCAGCCCCAGCATTTT
NA	TRBV5-1	TRBJ1-3	NA	CASSPLSSGNTIYF	TGCGCCAGCAGCCCTCTGAGCTCTGGAAACACCATATATTTT
NA	TRBV12-3/TRBV12-4	TRBJ1-3	TRBD1	CASSAHRGGTGNTIYF	TGTGCCAGCAGCGCTCACAGGGGCGGCACTGGAAACACCATATATTTT
NA	TRBV4-1	TRBJ2-7	TRBD1	CASSRDSFYEQYF	TGCGCCAGCAGCCGGGACAGTTTTTACGAGCAGTACTTC
few	TRBV15	TRBJ2-7	TRBD1	CATSRGLGQGAYEQYF	TGTGCCACCAGCAGAGGTCTGGGACAGGGGGCCTACGAGCAGTACTTC
once	TRBV20-1	TRBJ1-2	NA	CSAREGAAYGYTF	TGCAGTGCTAGGGAAGGGGCGGCGTATGGCTACACCTTC
few	TRBV27	TRBJ2-7	TRBD2	CASRERGRYEQYF	TGTGCCAGTCGAGAGCGCGGGAGGTACGAGCAGTACTTC
few	TRBV5-1	TRBJ2-2	NA	CASSLVSKNTGELFF	TGCGCCAGCAGCTTGGTTTCAAAGAACACCGGGGAGCTGTTTTTT
NA	TRBV14	TRBJ2-1	NA	CASSLGSPPYNEQFF	TGTGCCAGCAGCCTTGGAAGCCCCCCCTACAATGAGCAGTTCTTC
NA	TRBV12-3/TRBV12-4	TRBJ2-2	TRBD1	CASSFAQGAYTGELFF	TGTGCCAGCAGTTTCGCTCAGGGGGCGTACACCGGGGAGCTGTTTTTT
NA	TRBV12-3/TRBV12-4	TRBJ1-2	NA	CASSLGGAPNYGYTF	TGTGCCAGCAGTTTAGGGGGGGCACCTAACTATGGCTACACCTTC
NA	TRBV12-3/TRBV12-4	TRBJ2-6	NA	CASRGFGANVLTF	TGTGCCAGCAGGGGGTTCGGGGCCAACGTCCTGACTTTC
many	TRBV7-8	TRBJ2-1	NA	CASSVKRGAYNEQFF	TGTGCCAGCAGCGTAAAAAGGGGGGCCTACAATGAGCAGTTCTTC
few	TRBV5-1	TRBJ1-2	NA	CASSDEVGYGYTF	TGCGCCAGCAGCGATGAAGTAGGCTATGGCTACACCTTC
NA	TRBV20-1	TRBJ2-2	NA	CSAPSRGVVGELFF	TGCAGTGCCCCAAGCCGCGGAGTTGTCGGGGAGCTGTTTTTT
NA	TRBV24-1	TRBJ2-5	NA	CATSDVSRETQYF	TGTGCCACCAGTGATGTCTCAAGGGAGACCCAGTACTTC
few	TRBV29-1	TRBJ2-3	NA	CSSGGAGSTDTQYF	TGCAGCTCAGGCGGGGCGGGAAGCACAGATACGCAGTATTTT
NA	TRBV3-1	TRBJ1-2	TRBD1	CASSQDPWDREEFVYGYTF	TGTGCCAGCAGCCAAGATCCGTGGGACAGGGAGGAATTTGTGTATGGCTACACCTTC
few	TRBV2	TRBJ2-7	TRBD1	CASRLTGVYEQYF	TGTGCCAGCAGATTGACAGGGGTCTACGAGCAGTACTTC
NA	TRBV12-5	TRBJ1-1	NA	CASGLETGFGVTEAFF	TGTGCTAGTGGTTTGGAAACAGGGTTCGGGGTCACTGAAGCTTTCTTT
NA	TRBV27	TRBJ2-1	TRBD2	CASSLSPQSSGRRNEQFF	TGTGCCAGCAGTTTATCCCCCCAGAGTAGCGGGAGGAGGAATGAGCAGTTCTTC
few	TRBV20-1	TRBJ2-3	NA	CSARGSDTQYF	TGCAGTGCTAGAGGATCCGATACGCAGTATTTT
few	TRBV5-1	TRBJ2-1	NA	CASSLGDHSYNEQFF	TGCGCCAGCAGCTTGGGGGACCACTCCTACAATGAGCAGTTCTTC
NA	TRBV25-1	TRBJ2-7	NA	CASGRFDSYEQYF	TGTGCCAGCGGACGGTTCGACTCCTACGAGCAGTACTTC
NA	TRBV18	TRBJ2-7	NA	CASSPGSLAYEQYF	TGTGCCAGCTCACCGGGGTCACTAGCTTACGAGCAGTACTTC
few	TRBV4-1	TRBJ2-5	TRBD2	CASSQEGAGGWETQYF	TGCGCCAGCAGCCAAGAAGGGGCGGGAGGATGGGAGACCCAGTACTTC
NA	TRBV4-2	TRBJ2-2	NA	CASSLVDRGTGELFF	TGTGCCAGCAGCCTCGTAGACCGGGGCACCGGGGAGCTGTTTTTT
NA	TRBV6-5	TRBJ2-7	NA	CASSYSRAFYEQYF	TGTGCCAGCAGTTACTCGAGGGCCTTCTACGAGCAGTACTTC
NA	TRBV7-8	TRBJ2-2	TRBD2	CASRRQRGAGELFF	TGTGCCAGCAGGAGACAGCGGGGCGCCGGGGAGCTGTTTTTT
NA	TRBV5-1	TRBJ1-5	NA	CASSEDSYQPQHF	TGCGCCAGCAGCGAGGACAGTTATCAGCCCCAGCATTTT
NA	TRBV19	TRBJ2-1	NA	CASTPGNEQFF	TGTGCCAGTACCCCAGGGAATGAGCAGTTCTTC
NA	TRBV2	TRBJ2-1	NA	CASSQDSSSYNEQFF	TGTGCCAGCAGTCAAGACTCGAGCTCCTACAATGAGCAGTTCTTC
NA	TRBV6-5	TRBJ1-5	TRBD1	CASSYTRDRHQPQHF	TGTGCCAGCAGTTACACCCGGGACAGACATCAGCCCCAGCATTTT
few	TRBV3-1	TRBJ2-2	TRBD2	CASSKTSGSSTGELFF	TGTGCCAGCAGCAAGACTAGCGGGAGTTCCACCGGGGAGCTGTTTTTT
NA	TRBV25-1	TRBJ2-1	NA	CASSEWRLSNDEQFF	TGTGCCAGCAGTGAATGGCGCCTATCAAACGATGAGCAGTTCTTC